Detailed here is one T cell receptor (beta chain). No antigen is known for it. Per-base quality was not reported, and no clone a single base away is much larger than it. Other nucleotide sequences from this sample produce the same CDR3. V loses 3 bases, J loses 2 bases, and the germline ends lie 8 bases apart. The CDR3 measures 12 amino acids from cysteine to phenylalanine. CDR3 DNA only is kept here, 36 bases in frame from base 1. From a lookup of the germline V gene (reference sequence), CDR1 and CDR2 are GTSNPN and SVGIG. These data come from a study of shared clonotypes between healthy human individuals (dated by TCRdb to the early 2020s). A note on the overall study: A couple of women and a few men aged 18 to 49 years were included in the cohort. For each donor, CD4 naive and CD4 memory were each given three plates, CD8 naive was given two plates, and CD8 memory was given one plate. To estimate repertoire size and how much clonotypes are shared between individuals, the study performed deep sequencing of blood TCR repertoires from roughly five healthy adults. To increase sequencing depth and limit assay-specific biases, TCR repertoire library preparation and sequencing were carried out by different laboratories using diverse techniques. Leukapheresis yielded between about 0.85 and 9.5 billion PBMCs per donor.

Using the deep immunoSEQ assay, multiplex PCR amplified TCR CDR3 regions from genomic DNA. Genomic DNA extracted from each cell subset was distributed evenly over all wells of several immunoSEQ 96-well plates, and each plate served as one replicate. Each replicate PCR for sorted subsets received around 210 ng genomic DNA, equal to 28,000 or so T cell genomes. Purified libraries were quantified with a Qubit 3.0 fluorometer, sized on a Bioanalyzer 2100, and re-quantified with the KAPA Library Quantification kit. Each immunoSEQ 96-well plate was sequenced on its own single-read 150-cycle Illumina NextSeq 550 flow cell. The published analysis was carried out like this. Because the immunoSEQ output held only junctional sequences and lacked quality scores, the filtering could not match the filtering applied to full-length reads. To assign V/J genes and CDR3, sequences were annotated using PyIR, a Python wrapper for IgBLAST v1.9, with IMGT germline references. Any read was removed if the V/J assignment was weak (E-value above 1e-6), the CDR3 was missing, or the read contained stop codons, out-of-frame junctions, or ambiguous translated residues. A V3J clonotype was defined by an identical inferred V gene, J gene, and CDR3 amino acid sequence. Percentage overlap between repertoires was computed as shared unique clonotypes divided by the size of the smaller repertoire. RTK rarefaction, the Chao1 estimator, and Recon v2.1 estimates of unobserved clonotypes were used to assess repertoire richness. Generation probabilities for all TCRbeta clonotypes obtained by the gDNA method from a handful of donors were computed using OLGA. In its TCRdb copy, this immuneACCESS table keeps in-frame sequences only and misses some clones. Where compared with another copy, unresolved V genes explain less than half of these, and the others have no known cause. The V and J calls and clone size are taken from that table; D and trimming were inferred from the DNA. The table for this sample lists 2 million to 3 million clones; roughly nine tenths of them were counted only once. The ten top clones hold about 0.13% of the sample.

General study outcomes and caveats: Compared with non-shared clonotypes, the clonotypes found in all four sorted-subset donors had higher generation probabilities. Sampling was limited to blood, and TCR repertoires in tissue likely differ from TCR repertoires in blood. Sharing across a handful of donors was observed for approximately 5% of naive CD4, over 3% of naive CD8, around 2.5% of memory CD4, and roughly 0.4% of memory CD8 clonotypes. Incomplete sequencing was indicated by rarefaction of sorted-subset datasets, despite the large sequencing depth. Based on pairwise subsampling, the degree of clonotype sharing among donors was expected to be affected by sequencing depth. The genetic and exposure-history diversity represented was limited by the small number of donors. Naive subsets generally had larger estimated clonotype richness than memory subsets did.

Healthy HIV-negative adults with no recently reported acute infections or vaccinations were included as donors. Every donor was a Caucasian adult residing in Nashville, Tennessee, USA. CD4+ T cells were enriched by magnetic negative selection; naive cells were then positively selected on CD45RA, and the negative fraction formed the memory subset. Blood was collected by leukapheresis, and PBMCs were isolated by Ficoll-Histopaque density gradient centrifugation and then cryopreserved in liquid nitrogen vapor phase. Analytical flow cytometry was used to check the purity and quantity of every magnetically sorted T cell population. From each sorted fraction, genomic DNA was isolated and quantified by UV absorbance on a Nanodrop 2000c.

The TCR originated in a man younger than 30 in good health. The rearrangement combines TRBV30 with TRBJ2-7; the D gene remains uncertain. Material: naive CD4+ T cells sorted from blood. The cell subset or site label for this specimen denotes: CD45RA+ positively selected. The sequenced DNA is TGTGCCTGGAGCAACAGCCCCTACGAGCAGTACTTC. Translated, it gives CAWSNSPYEQYF. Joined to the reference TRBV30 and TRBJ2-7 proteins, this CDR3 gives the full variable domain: SQTIHQWPATLVQPVGSPLSLECTVEGTSNPNLYWYRQAAGRGLQLLFYSVGIGQISSEVPQNLSASRPQDRQFILSSKKLLLSDSGFYLCAWSNSPYEQYFGPGTRLTVT.